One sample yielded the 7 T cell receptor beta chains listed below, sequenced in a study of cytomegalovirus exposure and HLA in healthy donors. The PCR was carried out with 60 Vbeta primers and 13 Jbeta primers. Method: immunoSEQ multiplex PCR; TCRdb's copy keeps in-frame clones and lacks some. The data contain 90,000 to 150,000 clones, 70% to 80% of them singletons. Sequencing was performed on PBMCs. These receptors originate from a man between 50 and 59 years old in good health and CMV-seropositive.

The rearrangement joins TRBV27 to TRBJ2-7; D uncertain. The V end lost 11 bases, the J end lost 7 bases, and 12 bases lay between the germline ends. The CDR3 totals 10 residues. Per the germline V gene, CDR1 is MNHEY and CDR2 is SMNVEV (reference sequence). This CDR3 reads CAPQDKEQYF. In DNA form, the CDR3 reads TGTGCCCCCCAGGATAAAGAGCAGTACTTC.

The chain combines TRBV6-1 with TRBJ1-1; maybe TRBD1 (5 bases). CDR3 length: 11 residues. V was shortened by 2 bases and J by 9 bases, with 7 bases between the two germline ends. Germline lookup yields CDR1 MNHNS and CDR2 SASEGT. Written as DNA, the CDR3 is TGTGCCAGCAGTGAACGACAGCAAGCTTTCTTT. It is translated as CASSERQQAFF.

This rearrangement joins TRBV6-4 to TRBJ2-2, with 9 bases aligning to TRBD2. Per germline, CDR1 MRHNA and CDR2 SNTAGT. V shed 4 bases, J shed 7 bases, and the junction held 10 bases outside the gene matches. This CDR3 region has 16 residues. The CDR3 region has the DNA TGTGCCAGCAGTGTGCGGGAGGGCCGGATGAGCGGGGAGCTGTTTTTT. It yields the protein CASSVREGRMSGELFF.

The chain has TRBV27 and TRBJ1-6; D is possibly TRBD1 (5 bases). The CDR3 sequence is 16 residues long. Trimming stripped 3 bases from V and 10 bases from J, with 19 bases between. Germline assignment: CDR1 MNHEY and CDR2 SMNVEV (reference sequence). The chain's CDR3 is CASSFSQGTHGSPLHF. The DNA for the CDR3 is TGTGCCAGCAGTTTTTCTCAGGGTACCCATGGCTCACCCCTCCACTTT.

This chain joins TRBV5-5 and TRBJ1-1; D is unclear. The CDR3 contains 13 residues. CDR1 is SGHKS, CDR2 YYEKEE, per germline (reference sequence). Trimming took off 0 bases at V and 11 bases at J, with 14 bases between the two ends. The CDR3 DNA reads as TGTGCCAGCAGCTTGGAGCAGCCTAGAGGGGCTTTCTTT. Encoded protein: CASSLEQPRGAFF.

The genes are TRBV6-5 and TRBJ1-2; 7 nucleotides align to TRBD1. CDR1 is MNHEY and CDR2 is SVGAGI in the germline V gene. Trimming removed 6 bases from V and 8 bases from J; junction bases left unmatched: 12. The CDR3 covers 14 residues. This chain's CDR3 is CASRETGTANGYTF. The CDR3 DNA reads TGTGCCAGCAGAGAGACCGGGACAGCAAACGGCTACACCTTC.

The CDR3 reads CASSARTSGGAAYNEQFF. The CDR3 DNA reads as TGTGCCAGCAGTGCCCGGACTAGCGGGGGGGCTGCGTACAATGAGCAGTTCTTC. The chain couples TRBV28 to TRBJ2-1, with 15 positions matching TRBD2. J lost 4 bases, V lost 5 bases, and 9 bases had no gene match. CDR3 length: 18 residues. In germline, CDR1 is MDHEN, CDR2 SYDVKM.